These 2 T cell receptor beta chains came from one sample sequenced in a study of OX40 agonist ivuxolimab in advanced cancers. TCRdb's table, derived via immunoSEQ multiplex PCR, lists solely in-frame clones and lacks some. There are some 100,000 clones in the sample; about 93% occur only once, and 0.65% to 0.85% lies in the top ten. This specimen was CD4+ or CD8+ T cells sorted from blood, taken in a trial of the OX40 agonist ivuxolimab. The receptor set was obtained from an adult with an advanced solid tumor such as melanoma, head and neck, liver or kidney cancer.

CDR3: CASSLAGATNEKLFF. The CDR3 DNA reads as TGTGCCAGCAGCTTAGCCGGGGCAACTAATGAAAAACTGTTTTTT. This chain uses TRBV7-8 with TRBJ1-4; D unresolved. V gave up 0 bases and J gave up 0 bases, with 5 bases separating them. The germline V gene encodes CDR1 SGHVS and CDR2 FQNEAQ. The CDR3 length is 15 residues. Full variable domain (rest looked up from reference TRBV7-8 and TRBJ1-4): GAGVSQSPRYKVAKRGQDVALRCDPISGHVSLFWYQQALGQGPEFLTYFQNEAQLDKSGLPSDRFFAERPEGSVSTLKIQRTQQEDSAVYLCASSLAGATNEKLFFGSGTQLSVL.

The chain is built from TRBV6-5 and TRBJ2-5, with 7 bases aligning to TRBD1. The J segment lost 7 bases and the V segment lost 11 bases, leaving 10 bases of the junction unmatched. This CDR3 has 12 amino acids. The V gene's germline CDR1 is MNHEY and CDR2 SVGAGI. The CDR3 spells CAGGARTGTQYF. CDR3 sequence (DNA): TGTGCCGGGGGAGCCAGGACAGGGACCCAGTACTTC.